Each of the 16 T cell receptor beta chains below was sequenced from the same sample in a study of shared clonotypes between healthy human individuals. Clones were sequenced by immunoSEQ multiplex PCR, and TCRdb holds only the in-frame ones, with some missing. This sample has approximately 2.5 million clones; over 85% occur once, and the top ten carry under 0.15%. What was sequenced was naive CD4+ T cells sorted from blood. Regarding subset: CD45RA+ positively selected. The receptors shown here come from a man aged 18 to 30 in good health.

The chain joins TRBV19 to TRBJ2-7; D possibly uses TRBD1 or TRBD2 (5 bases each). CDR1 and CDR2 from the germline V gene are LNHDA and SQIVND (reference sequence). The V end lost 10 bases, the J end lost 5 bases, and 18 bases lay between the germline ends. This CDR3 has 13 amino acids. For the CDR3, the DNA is TGTGCCACCAAAGAGGGGAGAACGAACGAGCAGTACTTC. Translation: CATKEGRTNEQYF.

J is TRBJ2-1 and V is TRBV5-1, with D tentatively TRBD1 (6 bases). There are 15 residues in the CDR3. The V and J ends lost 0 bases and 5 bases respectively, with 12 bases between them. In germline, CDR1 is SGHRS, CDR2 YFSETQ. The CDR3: CASSLGGQRNNEQFF. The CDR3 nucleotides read TGCGCCAGCAGCTTGGGTGGACAGAGAAACAATGAGCAGTTCTTC.

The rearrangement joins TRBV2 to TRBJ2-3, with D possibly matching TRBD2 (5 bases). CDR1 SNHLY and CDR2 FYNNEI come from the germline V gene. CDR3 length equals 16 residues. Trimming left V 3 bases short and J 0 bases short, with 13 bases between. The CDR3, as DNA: TGTGCCAGCAGTGAGAACTTAGCGCCTAGCACAGATACGCAGTATTTT. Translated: CASSENLAPSTDTQYF.

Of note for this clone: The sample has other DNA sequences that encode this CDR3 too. CDR3 in amino acids: CASSSTSTDTQYF. CDR3 coding DNA: TGCGCCAGCAGCTCAACTAGCACAGATACGCAGTATTTT. V and J are TRBV5-1 and TRBJ2-3, with D hard to call. Germline V lookup: CDR1 SGHRS, CDR2 YFSETQ. V was clipped by 3 bases and J by 0 bases, with 5 bases between them. The CDR3 has 13 residues.

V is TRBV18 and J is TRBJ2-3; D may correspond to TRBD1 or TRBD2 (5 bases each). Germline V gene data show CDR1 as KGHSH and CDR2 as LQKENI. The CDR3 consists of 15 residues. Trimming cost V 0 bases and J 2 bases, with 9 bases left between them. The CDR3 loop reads CASSPPRGLTDTQYF. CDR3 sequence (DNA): TGTGCCAGCTCACCACCCCGGGGCCTCACAGATACGCAGTATTTT. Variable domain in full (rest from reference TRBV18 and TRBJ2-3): NAGVMQNPRHLVRRRGQEARLRCSPMKGHSHVYWYRQLPEEGLKFMVYLQKENIIDESGMPKERFSAEFPKEGPSILRIQQVVRGDSAAYFCASSPPRGLTDTQYFGPGTRLTVL.

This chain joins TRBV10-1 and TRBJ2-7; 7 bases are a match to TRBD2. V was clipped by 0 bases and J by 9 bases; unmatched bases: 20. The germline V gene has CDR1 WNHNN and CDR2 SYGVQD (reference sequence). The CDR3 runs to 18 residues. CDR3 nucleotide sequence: TGCGCCAGCAGTGAGTCGGGGGGGATCCGGGCTCCTTCCAGAGGGCAGTACTTC. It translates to CASSESGGIRAPSRGQYF.

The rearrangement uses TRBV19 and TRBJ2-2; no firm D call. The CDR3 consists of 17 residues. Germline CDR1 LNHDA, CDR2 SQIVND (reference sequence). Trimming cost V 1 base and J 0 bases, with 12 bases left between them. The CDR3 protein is CASSIAGLLPNTGELFF. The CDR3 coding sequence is TGTGCCAGTAGTATAGCCGGGCTTTTGCCGAACACCGGGGAGCTGTTTTTT.

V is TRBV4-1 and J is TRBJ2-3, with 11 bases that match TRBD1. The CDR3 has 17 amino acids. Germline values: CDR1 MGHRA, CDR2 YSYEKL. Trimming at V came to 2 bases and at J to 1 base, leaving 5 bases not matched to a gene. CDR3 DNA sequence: TGCGCCAGCAGCCAAACGGACAGGGGGCGAGGCACAGATACGCAGTATTTT. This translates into CASSQTDRGRGTDTQYF.

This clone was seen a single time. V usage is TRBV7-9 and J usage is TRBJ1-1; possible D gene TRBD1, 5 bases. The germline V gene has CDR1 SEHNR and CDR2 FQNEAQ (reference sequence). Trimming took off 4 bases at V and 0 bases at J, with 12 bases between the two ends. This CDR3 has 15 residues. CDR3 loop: CASSSAGGVNTEAFF. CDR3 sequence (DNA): TGTGCCAGCAGCTCGGCCGGGGGGGTGAACACTGAAGCTTTCTTT. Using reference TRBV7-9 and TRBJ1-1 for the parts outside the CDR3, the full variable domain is DTGVSQNPRHKITKRGQNVTFRCDPISEHNRLYWYRQTLGQGPEFLTYFQNEAQLEKSRLLSDRFSAERPKGSFSTLEIQRTEQGDSAMYLCASSSAGGVNTEAFFGQGTRLTVV.

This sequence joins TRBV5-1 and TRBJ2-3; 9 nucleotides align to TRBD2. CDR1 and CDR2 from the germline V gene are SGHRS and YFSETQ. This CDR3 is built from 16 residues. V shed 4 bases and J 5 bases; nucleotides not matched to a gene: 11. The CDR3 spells CASSPLKAGGRDTQYF. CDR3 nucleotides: TGCGCCAGCAGCCCACTTAAAGCGGGAGGCAGAGATACGCAGTATTTT.

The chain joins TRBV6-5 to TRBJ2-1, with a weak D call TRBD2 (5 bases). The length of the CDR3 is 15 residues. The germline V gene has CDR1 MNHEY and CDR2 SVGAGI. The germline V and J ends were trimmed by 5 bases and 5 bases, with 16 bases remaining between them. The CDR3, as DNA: TGTGCCAGCAGTCGAGCGGCCAAGAGGAACAATGAGCAGTTCTTC. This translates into CASSRAAKRNNEQFF.

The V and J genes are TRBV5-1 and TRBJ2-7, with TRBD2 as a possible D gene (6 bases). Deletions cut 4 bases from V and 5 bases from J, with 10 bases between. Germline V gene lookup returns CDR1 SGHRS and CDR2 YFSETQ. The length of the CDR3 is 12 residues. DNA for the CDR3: TGCGCCAGCAGCCGGGAGCGTCACGAGCAGTACTTC. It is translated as CASSRERHEQYF.

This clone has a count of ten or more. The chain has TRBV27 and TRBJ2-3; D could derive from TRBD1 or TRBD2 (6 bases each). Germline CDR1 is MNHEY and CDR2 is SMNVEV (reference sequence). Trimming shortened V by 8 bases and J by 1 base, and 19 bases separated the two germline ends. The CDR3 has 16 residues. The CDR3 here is CASGRVPGGRTDTQYF. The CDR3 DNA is TGTGCCAGCGGTCGAGTTCCCGGGGGCCGCACAGATACGCAGTATTTT.

This CDR3 is CASSESNTQYF. The CDR3 bases are TGTGCCAGCAGTGAATCTAATACGCAGTATTTT. The chain carries TRBV2 and TRBJ2-3; no definite D call. The CDR3 totals 11 residues. The germline CDR1 and CDR2 sequences are SNHLY and FYNNEI. Trimming left V 2 bases short and J 7 bases short, with 4 bases between.

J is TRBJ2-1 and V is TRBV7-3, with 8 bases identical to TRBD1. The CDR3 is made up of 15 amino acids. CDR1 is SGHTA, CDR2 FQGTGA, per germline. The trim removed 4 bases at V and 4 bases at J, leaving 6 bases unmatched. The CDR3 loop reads CASSSMGQEYNEQFF. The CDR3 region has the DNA TGTGCCAGCAGCTCTATGGGACAGGAATACAATGAGCAGTTCTTC. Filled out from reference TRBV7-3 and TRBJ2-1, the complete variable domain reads GAGVSQTPSNKVTEKGKYVELRCDPISGHTALYWYRQSLGQGPEFLIYFQGTGAADDSGLPNDRFFAVRPEGSVSTLKIQRTERGDSAVYLCASSSMGQEYNEQFFGPGTRLTVL.

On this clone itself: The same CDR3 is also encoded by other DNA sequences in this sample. CDR3 sequence reads: CASSRQETQYF. As DNA, the CDR3 is TGTGCCAGCTCACGACAAGAGACCCAGTACTTC. The gene calls are TRBV18 and TRBJ2-5; no reliable D call. The CDR3 covers 11 residues. V lost 4 bases and J 2 bases, leaving 2 bases between the germline ends. Per germline, CDR1 KGHSH and CDR2 LQKENI.